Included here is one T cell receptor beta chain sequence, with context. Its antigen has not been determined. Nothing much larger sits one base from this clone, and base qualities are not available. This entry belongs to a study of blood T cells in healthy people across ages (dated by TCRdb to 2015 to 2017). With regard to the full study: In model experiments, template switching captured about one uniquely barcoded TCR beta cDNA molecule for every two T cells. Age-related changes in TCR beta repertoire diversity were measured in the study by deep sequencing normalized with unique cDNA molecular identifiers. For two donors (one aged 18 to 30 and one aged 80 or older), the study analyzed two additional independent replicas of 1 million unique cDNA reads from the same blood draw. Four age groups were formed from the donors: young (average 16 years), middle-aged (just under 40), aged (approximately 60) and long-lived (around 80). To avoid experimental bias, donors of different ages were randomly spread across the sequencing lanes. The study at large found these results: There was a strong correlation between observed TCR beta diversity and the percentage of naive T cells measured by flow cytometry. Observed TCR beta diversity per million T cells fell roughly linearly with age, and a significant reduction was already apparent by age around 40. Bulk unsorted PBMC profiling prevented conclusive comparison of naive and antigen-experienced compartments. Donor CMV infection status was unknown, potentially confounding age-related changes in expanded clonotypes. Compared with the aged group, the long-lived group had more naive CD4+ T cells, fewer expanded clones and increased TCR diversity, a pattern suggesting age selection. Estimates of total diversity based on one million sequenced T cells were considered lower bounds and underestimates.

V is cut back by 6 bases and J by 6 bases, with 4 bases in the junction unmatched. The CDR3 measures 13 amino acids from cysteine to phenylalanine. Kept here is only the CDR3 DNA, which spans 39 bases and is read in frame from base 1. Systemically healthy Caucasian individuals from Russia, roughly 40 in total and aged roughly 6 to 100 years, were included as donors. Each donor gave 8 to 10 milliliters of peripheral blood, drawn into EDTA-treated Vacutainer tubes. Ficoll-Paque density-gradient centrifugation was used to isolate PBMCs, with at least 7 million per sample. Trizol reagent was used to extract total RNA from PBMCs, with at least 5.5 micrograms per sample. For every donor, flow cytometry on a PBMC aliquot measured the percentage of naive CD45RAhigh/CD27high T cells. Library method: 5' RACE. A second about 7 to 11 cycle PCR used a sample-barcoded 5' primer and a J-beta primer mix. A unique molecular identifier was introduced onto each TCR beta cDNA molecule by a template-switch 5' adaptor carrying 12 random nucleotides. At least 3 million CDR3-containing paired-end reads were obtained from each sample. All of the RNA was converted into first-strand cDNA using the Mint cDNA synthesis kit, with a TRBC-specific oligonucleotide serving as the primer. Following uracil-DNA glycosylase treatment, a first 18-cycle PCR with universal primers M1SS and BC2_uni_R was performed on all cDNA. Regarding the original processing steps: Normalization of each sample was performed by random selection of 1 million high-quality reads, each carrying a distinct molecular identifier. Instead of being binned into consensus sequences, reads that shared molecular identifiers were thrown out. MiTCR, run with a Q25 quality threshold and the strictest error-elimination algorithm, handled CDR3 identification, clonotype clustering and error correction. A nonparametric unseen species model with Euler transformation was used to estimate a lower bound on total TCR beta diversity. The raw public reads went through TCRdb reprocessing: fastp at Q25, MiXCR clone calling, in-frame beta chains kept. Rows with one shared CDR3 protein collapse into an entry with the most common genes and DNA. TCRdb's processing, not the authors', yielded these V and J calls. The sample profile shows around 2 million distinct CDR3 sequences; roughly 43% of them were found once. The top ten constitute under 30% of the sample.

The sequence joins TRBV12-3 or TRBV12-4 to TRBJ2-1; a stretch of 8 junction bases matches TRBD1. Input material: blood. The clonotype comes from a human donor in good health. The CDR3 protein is CASRWGTGNEQFF. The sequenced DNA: TGTGCCAGCAGGTGGGGGACAGGCAATGAGCAGTTCTTC.